Each of the 24 T cell receptor beta chains below was sequenced from the same sample in a study of OX40 agonist ivuxolimab in advanced cancers. Sequenced by immunoSEQ multiplex PCR; TCRdb stores in-frame clones only, minus some. The sample carries tens of thousands of clones, 70% to 90% recorded once. The sequenced sample was CD4+ or CD8+ T cells sorted from blood, obtained in a trial of the OX40 agonist ivuxolimab. These receptors came from an adult with an advanced solid tumor such as melanoma, head and neck, liver or kidney cancer.

The V call is TRBV28, the J call TRBJ1-2; D ambiguous. Germline loops: CDR1 MDHEN, CDR2 SYDVKM. CDR3 length: 12 amino acids. Trimming left V 5 bases short and J 8 bases short, with 12 bases between. CDR3: CASSPGLLGYTF. The CDR3 nucleotides read TGTGCCAGCAGTCCGGGCCTTTTGGGCTACACCTTC.

This sequence joins TRBV5-1 and TRBJ2-3, with D tentatively TRBD2 (5 bases). This CDR3 region has 15 residues. Germline V lookup: CDR1 SGHRS, CDR2 YFSETQ. Trimming took off 9 bases at V and 6 bases at J, with 23 bases between the two ends. The CDR3 region is CATSTGSATPDTQYF. The DNA of the CDR3 is TGCGCCACCTCAACGGGGTCGGCTACCCCGGATACGCAGTATTTT. Filled out from reference TRBV5-1 and TRBJ2-3, the complete variable domain reads KAGVTQTPRYLIKTRGQQVTLSCSPISGHRSVSWYQQTPGQGLQFLFEYFSETQRNKGNFPGRFSGRQFSNSRSEMNVSTLELGDSALYLCATSTGSATPDTQYFGPGTRLTVL.

The genes are TRBV18 and TRBJ1-2; 8 bases align to TRBD1. The CDR3 is 14 amino acids. Germline V gene sequence: CDR1 KGHSH, CDR2 LQKENI. V gave up 3 bases and J gave up 4 bases; unmatched junction bases: 4. The CDR3 loop reads CASSPDRELYGYTF. CDR3 nucleotides: TGTGCCAGCTCACCGGACAGGGAACTCTATGGCTACACCTTC.

This clone was detected once. CDR3 in amino acids: CASSPNPRETQYF. CDR3 coding DNA: TGCGCCAGCAGCCCGAACCCGCGGGAGACCCAGTACTTC. V usage is TRBV4-1 and J usage is TRBJ2-5; D not certain. Trimming cost V 4 bases and J 5 bases, with 11 bases left between them. The germline CDR1 and CDR2 sequences are MGHRA and YSYEKL. The CDR3 consists of 13 residues.

This clone appeared a single time. This chain connects TRBV5-1 to TRBJ1-3; weak D call: TRBD1 (5 bases). V was shortened by 3 bases and J by 0 bases, with 10 bases between the two germline ends. The CDR3 is 15 amino acids. Germline CDR1 reads SGHRS; CDR2 reads YFSETQ. CDR3 amino acids: CASSWGRNSGNTIYF. In DNA, the CDR3 is TGCGCCAGCAGCTGGGGACGTAACTCTGGAAACACCATATATTTT.

The chain has TRBV7-8 and TRBJ2-1; D might be TRBD1 (5 bases). The CDR3 length is 17 residues. CDR1 SGHVS and CDR2 FQNEAQ come from the germline V gene. Trimming cost V 5 bases and J 4 bases, with 21 bases left between them. The CDR3 DNA is TGTGCCAGCAGCCTCCTAAGGACCGCTACAGGATACAATGAGCAGTTCTTC. Translation: CASSLLRTATGYNEQFF.

The chain links TRBV18 to TRBJ2-1; D ambiguous. CDR1 and CDR2 from the germline V gene are KGHSH and LQKENI. The length of the CDR3 is 15 residues. The germline V and J ends were trimmed by 0 bases and 7 bases, with 13 bases remaining between them. The CDR3 here is CASSPPMQPGNEQFF. The CDR3 region has the DNA TGTGCCAGCTCACCACCCATGCAGCCTGGGAATGAGCAGTTCTTC.

This chain connects TRBV9 to TRBJ2-1; 8 nucleotides line up with TRBD2. Germline CDR1 SGDLS, CDR2 YYNGEE. This CDR3 has 15 amino acids. Losses at the gene ends were 2 bases for V and 3 bases for J; bases not matched to a gene: 4. CDR3 residues: CASSVDSGNYNEQFF. CDR3 coding DNA: TGTGCCAGCAGCGTTGATAGCGGGAACTACAATGAGCAGTTCTTC.

Turning to this clone: Other DNA sequences within the sample encode an identical CDR3. For the CDR3, the DNA is TGTGCCAGCAGCCCTCGGGGGGGGGAGCTGTTTTTT. It specifies CASSPRGGELFF. V and J are TRBV9 and TRBJ2-2; maybe TRBD2 (6 bases). The CDR3 loop spans 12 amino acids. V gave up 4 bases and J gave up 8 bases, with 9 bases separating them. Germline lookup yields CDR1 SGDLS and CDR2 YYNGEE.

This rearrangement joins TRBV28 to TRBJ2-7; D may be TRBD1 (6 bases). With 4 bases removed from V and 0 bases from J, the gap between germline ends came to 19 bases. The CDR3 is 17 amino acids. Looked up from germline, CDR1 is MDHEN and CDR2 is SYDVKM. In nucleotides, the CDR3 is TGTGCCAGCAGTTCCCTAGGGTGGGGGCCCCCCTCCTACGAGCAGTACTTC. Its translation is CASSSLGWGPPSYEQYF.

V is TRBV19 and J is TRBJ2-3; TRBD1 matches at 7 bases. V lost 5 bases, J lost 8 bases, and 7 bases stayed unmatched. The CDR3 runs 13 residues. Germline V lookup: CDR1 LNHDA, CDR2 SQIVND (reference sequence). The CDR3 spells CASSRQGPATQYF. The CDR3 coding sequence is TGTGCCAGTAGTCGACAGGGACCAGCTACGCAGTATTTT.

CDR3 bases: TGTGCCAGCAGCTTGATGGGGAACTATGGCTACACCTTC. Protein product: CASSLMGNYGYTF. This chain joins TRBV5-6 and TRBJ1-2; no definite D call. Germline loops: CDR1 SGHDT, CDR2 YYEEEE. Trimming cost V 1 base and J 2 bases, with 6 bases left between them. The CDR3 runs 13 residues.

The gene calls are TRBV27 and TRBJ2-2, with 11 nucleotides matching TRBD1. This CDR3 has 16 residues. CDR1 is MNHEY and CDR2 is SMNVEV in the germline V gene (reference sequence). Unmatched junction bases numbered 6, after V lost 5 bases and J lost 4 bases. CDR3 bases: TGTGCCAGCAGTCTAGGACAGGGGGCGCTCACCGGGGAGCTGTTTTTT. It yields the protein CASSLGQGALTGELFF.

The chain links TRBV27 to TRBJ2-7; 8 bases map to TRBD1. CDR3 length: 14 residues. V trimming: 5 bases; J trimming: 1 base; junction bases outside the gene matches: 4. Germline CDR1 reads MNHEY; CDR2 reads SMNVEV (reference sequence). CDR3 DNA: TGTGCCAGCAGTGCGACAGGGGAATCCTACGAGCAGTACTTC. It specifies CASSATGESYEQYF.

The rearrangement joins TRBV28 to TRBJ1-5; the D gene is possibly TRBD1 (6 bases). The germline V gene encodes CDR1 MDHEN and CDR2 SYDVKM. V lost 7 bases and J 4 bases, leaving 8 bases between the germline ends. The CDR3 is 12 amino acids. CDR3 sequence: CASTGQNQPQHF. CDR3 nucleotide sequence: TGTGCCAGCACTGGACAGAATCAGCCCCAGCATTTT. Full variable domain (outside the CDR3, taken from reference TRBV28 and TRBJ1-5): DVKVTQSSRYLVKRTGEKVFLECVQDMDHENMFWYRQDPGLGLRLIYFSYDVKMKEKGDIPEGYSVSREKKERFSLILESASTNQTSMYLCASTGQNQPQHFGDGTRLSIL.

The chain carries TRBV19 and TRBJ2-5; TRBD2 aligns across 12 bases. CDR3 length: 15 residues. Germline CDR1 and CDR2: LNHDA and SQIVND (reference sequence). Trimming took 5 bases from V and 6 from J; bases not matched to a gene: 7. The CDR3 DNA follows: TGTGCCAGTAGTCCGACTAGCGGGAGCTCGAAGACCCAGTACTTC. It specifies CASSPTSGSSKTQYF.

Written as DNA, the CDR3 is TGTGCCAGCAGCGTAGACATAGGGGCCTATGGCTACACCTTC. It is translated as CASSVDIGAYGYTF. The chain has TRBV9 and TRBJ1-2; TRBD1 might be the D (5 bases). Germline V gives CDR1 SGDLS, CDR2 YYNGEE. CDR3 length: 14 residues. Between the trimmed V and J ends, which lost 0 bases and 4 bases, there was a span of 10 bases.

The rearrangement joins TRBV10-3 to TRBJ2-7; tentative D call: TRBD1 (6 bases). Germline V gene sequence: CDR1 ENHRY, CDR2 SYGVKD. The CDR3 contains 13 residues. V was clipped by 9 bases and J by 3 bases, with 15 bases between them. CDR3 loop: CAIREQGVYEQYF. As DNA, the CDR3 is TGTGCCATACGGGAACAGGGCGTCTACGAGCAGTACTTC.

The CDR3 nucleotides read TGCGCCAGCTCCCCGGGGGGTACCGGGGAGCTGTTTTTT. It translates to CASSPGGTGELFF. The V gene is TRBV5-1, the J gene TRBJ2-2; TRBD2 aligns across 7 bases. Germline CDR1 is SGHRS and CDR2 is YFSETQ. The junction had 5 bases not matched to a gene; V was cut back by 7 bases and J by 5 bases. This CDR3 is 13 amino acids long. Full variable domain (outside the CDR3, taken from reference TRBV5-1 and TRBJ2-2): KAGVTQTPRYLIKTRGQQVTLSCSPISGHRSVSWYQQTPGQGLQFLFEYFSETQRNKGNFPGRFSGRQFSNSRSEMNVSTLELGDSALYLCASSPGGTGELFFGEGSRLTVL.

This chain connects TRBV2 to TRBJ2-6; D remains ambiguous. V lost 7 bases, J lost 1 base, and 11 bases lay in between. Germline V gene data show CDR1 as SNHLY and CDR2 as FYNNEI. CDR3 length: 15 residues. CDR3 coding DNA: TGTGCCAGCACCTCCATCTTTTCTGGGGCCAACGTCCTGACTTTC. This encodes CASTSIFSGANVLTF.

The J gene is TRBJ2-1, the V gene TRBV29-1, with unresolved D. This CDR3 is 11 amino acids long. V lost 4 bases and J 8 bases, leaving 9 bases between the germline ends. The V gene's germline CDR1 is SQVTM and CDR2 ANQGSEA. The CDR3 region has the DNA TGCAGCGTTGTCCGCTTGGATGAGCAGTTCTTC. Protein product: CSVVRLDEQFF.

V and J are TRBV28 and TRBJ2-7; 8 nucleotides agree with TRBD2. Losses at the gene ends were 7 bases for V and 0 bases for J; bases not matched to a gene: 8. In germline, CDR1 is MDHEN, CDR2 SYDVKM. The CDR3 covers 15 residues. The CDR3 DNA sequence: TGTGCCAGCACTCCGGGAGGGGTTAGCTCCTACGAGCAGTACTTC. It yields the protein CASTPGGVSSYEQYF.

The rearrangement uses TRBV9 and TRBJ1-3, with D perhaps matching TRBD1 (5 bases). The CDR3 loop spans 15 amino acids. Germline V gene sequence: CDR1 SGDLS, CDR2 YYNGEE. Trimming shortened V by 0 bases and J by 2 bases, and 9 bases separated the two germline ends. Here the CDR3 reads CASSVVGDPGNTIYF. The DNA of the CDR3 is TGTGCCAGCAGCGTAGTAGGGGATCCTGGAAACACCATATATTTT.

The rearrangement links TRBV14 to TRBJ1-3; 7 nucleotides agree with TRBD1. The length of the CDR3 is 15 residues. The germline CDR1 and CDR2 sequences are SGHDN and FVKESK. With V trimmed by 0 bases and J by 3 bases, 2 bases remained unmatched. The CDR3 region is CASSQEGGGGNTIYF. In DNA form, the CDR3 reads TGTGCCAGCAGCCAAGAAGGGGGCGGTGGAAACACCATATATTTT.